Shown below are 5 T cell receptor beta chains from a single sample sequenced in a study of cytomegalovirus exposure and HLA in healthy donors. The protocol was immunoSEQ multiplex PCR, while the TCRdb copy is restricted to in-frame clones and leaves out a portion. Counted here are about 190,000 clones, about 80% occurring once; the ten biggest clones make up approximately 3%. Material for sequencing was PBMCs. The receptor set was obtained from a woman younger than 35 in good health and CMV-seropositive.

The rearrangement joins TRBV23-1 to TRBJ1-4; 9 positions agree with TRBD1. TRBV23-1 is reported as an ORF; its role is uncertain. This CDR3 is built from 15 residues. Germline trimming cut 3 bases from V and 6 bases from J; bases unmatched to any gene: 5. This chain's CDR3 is CASSHPGTGHEKLFF. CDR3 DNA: TGCGCCAGCAGTCATCCCGGGACAGGGCATGAAAAACTGTTTTTT.

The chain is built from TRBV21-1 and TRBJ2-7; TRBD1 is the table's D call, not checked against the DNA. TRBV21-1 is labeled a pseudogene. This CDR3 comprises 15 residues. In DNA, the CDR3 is TGTGCCAGCAGCACCGATGGACAGGCCAACTACGAGCAGTACTTC. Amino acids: CASSTDGQANYEQYF.

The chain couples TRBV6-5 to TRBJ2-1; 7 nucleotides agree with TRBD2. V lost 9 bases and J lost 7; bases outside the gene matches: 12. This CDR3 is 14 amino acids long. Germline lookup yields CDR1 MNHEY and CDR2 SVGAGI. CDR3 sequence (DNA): TGTGCCAGTACCCAGCCGGGGGGATGGAATGAGCAGTTCTTC. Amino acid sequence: CASTQPGGWNEQFF.

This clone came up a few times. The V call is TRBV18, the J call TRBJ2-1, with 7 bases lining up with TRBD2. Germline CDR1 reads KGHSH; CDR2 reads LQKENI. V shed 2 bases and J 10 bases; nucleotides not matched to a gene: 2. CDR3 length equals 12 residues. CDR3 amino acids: CASSPGRGEQFF. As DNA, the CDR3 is TGTGCCAGCTCACCAGGGAGGGGAGAGCAGTTCTTC.

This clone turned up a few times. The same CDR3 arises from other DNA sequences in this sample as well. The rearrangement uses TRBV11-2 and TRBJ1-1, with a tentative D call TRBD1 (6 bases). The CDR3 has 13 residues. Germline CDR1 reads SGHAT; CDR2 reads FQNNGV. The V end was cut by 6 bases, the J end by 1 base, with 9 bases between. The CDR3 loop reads CASRRGQNTEAFF. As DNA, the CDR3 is TGTGCCAGCAGAAGGGGACAGAACACTGAAGCTTTCTTT.